This TCR beta chain was recorded in a study of T cells and copy number aberrations in small-cell lung cancer. Donors were all either smokers or heavy second-hand smokers. Using immunoSEQ multiplex PCR, the repertoire was profiled, and TCRdb retains in-frame clones only, with some absent. The sample yields roughly 6,800 clones, about four fifths seen once. By share, this clone counts as medium-sized. The origin of this receptor is a woman between 45 and 65 years old with small cell lung cancer. The sample was normal tissue next to the tumor.

CDR3 in DNA: TGTGCCAGTAGTGGGACGGTGATGAACACTGAAGCTTTCTTT. Translated: CASSGTVMNTEAFF. This chain uses TRBV19 with TRBJ1-1; perhaps TRBD1 as D (5 bases). This CDR3 has 14 residues. V was pared by 5 bases and J by 0 bases, with 10 bases between. Germline values: CDR1 LNHDA, CDR2 SQIVND (reference sequence). The entire variable domain, with the rest obtained from reference TRBV19 and TRBJ1-1, is as follows: DGGITQSPKYLFRKEGQNVTLSCEQNLNHDAMYWYRQDPGQGLRLIYYSQIVNDFQKGDIAEGYSVSREKKESFPLTVTSAQKNPTAFYLCASSGTVMNTEAFFGQGTRLTVV.